This T cell receptor (beta chain) was obtained from a study of blood T cells in healthy people across ages. The CDR3 is made up of 14 amino acids. J lost 5 bases, V lost 5 bases, and 4 bases had no gene match. Per germline, CDR1 MNHEY and CDR2 SMNVEV (reference sequence). Then a second PCR, running about 7 to 11 cycles, was carried out with a sample-barcoded 5' primer and a J-beta primer mix. In TCRdb, the 5' RACE reads were re-called with MiXCR into one record per CDR3 protein. This sample yields some 880,000 distinct CDR3 sequences, of which about 34% are seen a single time; 13% belongs to the top ten. Turning to this clonotype: Its target is unknown.

Overall study results and limits: For the donors, CMV status was unknown and possibly confounded expanded clonotype changes.

The TCR originated in a man between 18 and 35 years old in good health. This rearrangement joins TRBV27 to TRBJ2-1, with TRBD2 matching over 9 bases. Material for sequencing was blood. The CDR3 DNA is TGTGCCAGCAGTACGGGACTAGCTCACAATGAGCAGTTCTTC. Translated, it gives CASSTGLAHNEQFF.